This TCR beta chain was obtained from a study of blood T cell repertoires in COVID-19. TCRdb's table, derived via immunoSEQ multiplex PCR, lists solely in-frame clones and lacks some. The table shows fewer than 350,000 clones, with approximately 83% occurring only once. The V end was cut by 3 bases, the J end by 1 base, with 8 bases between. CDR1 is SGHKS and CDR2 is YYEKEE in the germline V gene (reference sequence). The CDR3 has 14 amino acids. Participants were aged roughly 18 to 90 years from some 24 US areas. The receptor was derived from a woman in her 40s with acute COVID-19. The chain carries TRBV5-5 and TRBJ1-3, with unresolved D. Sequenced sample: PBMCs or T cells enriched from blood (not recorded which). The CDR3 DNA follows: TGTGCCAGCAGCTATGCGGGTTCTGGAAACACCATATATTTT. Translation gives CASSYAGSGNTIYF.